This is a list of T cell receptor beta chains from one sample in a study of blood T cell repertoires in COVID-19. This table comes from immunoSEQ multiplex PCR, and its TCRdb copy is limited to in-frame clones, with some not included. The sample lists 300,000 to 500,000 clones; around 87% were seen once. The sample was PBMCs or T cells enriched from blood (not recorded which). These TCRs come from a woman in her 30s with acute COVID-19. CDR3s include the opening cysteine and the closing phenylalanine or tryptophan. D genes are given only for firm matches. Not every row has a clone size; where given, it reads once, few, many or a size class.

length	V	J	D	size	DNA	CDR3
13	TRBV25-1	TRBJ1-6	NA	NA	TGTGCCAGCAGTGATCGAGGGAGATCACCCCTCCACTTT	CASSDRGRSPLHF
15	TRBV5-6	TRBJ2-4	NA	NA	TGTGCCAGCAGGGGGAGGCAACTAGCCAAAAACATTCAGTACTTC	CASRGRQLAKNIQYF
13	TRBV5-1	TRBJ2-5	NA	NA	TGCGCCAGCAGCTTACGGGGTGAAGAGACCCAGTACTTC	CASSLRGEETQYF
13	TRBV29-1	TRBJ1-2	NA	NA	TGCAGCGGAACCAGGGGCCCTAACTATGGCTACACCTTC	CSGTRGPNYGYTF
14	TRBV6-5	TRBJ1-1	NA	NA	TGTGCCAGCAGTTACCCCGGGACAAACACTGAAGCTTTCTTT	CASSYPGTNTEAFF
15	TRBV15	TRBJ2-3	TRBD1	once	TGTGCCACCAGCAGCCCAGGGGGCTCGGAAGATACGCAGTATTTT	CATSSPGGSEDTQYF
14	TRBV9	TRBJ2-7	TRBD1	NA	TGTGCCAGCAGCGTAGGGGACAGGGACAACGAGCAGTACTTC	CASSVGDRDNEQYF
15	TRBV7-2	TRBJ2-3	NA	once	TGTGCCAGCAGCTTACTCGGGTCTAGCACAGATACGCAGTATTTT	CASSLLGSSTDTQYF
15	TRBV7-6	TRBJ2-2	NA	NA	TGTGCCAGCAGCTTATTTACAGGGCGACCCGGGGAGCTGTTTTTT	CASSLFTGRPGELFF
14	TRBV2	TRBJ1-1	NA	NA	TGTGCCAGCAGTGAGAACGGAGAGAACACTGAAGCTTTCTTT	CASSENGENTEAFF
15	TRBV10-1	TRBJ2-3	NA	NA	TGCGCCAGCAGTGCCCACGGGGGTAGCACAGATACGCAGTATTTT	CASSAHGGSTDTQYF
18	TRBV4-3	TRBJ2-5	TRBD2	once	TGCGCCAGCAGCCAAGCCCTAGCGGGGGCCCCGTACCAAGAGACCCAGTACTTC	CASSQALAGAPYQETQYF
14	TRBV18	TRBJ2-3	NA	NA	TGTGCCAGCTCACCTATTTCTAGCACAGATACGCAGTATTTT	CASSPISSTDTQYF
13	TRBV10-3	TRBJ1-2	TRBD1	NA	TGTGCCATCACGGGGACAGGGTTTTATGGCTACACCTTC	CAITGTGFYGYTF
13	TRBV29-1	TRBJ2-2	TRBD2	NA	TGCAGCGTTGGGCTAGCGGACACCGGGGAGCTGTTTTTT	CSVGLADTGELFF
15	TRBV6-5	TRBJ2-5	NA	NA	TGTGCCAGCAGTTATAGGTGGCAGGGGCGAGAGACCCAGTACTTC	CASSYRWQGRETQYF
14	TRBV9	TRBJ2-7	TRBD1	NA	TGTGCCAGCAGCGTGACAGGGGTCACCTACGAGCAGTACTTC	CASSVTGVTYEQYF
15	TRBV12-5	TRBJ1-5	NA	NA	TGTGCTAGTGGATACGGAGGGGATTGGGGTCAGCCCCAGCATTTT	CASGYGGDWGQPQHF
10	TRBV20-1	TRBJ2-7	NA	once	TGCAGTGCCTACAGGGACGAGCAGTACTTC	CSAYRDEQYF
17	TRBV5-1	TRBJ2-6	TRBD2	NA	TGCGCCAGCAGCGTAAGCGGGGGGGCCTCTGGGGCCAACGTCCTGACTTTC	CASSVSGGASGANVLTF
15	TRBV12-5	TRBJ1-5	NA	NA	TGTGCTAGTGGTTTGGGGGGGCGCGGCAATCAGCCCCAGCATTTT	CASGLGGRGNQPQHF
14	TRBV6-5	TRBJ1-5	TRBD1	NA	TGTGCCAGCAGTCTCGGACAGGGCAATCAGCCCCAGCATTTT	CASSLGQGNQPQHF
16	TRBV10-3	TRBJ1-6	TRBD1	NA	TGTGCCATCAGGGATCGGGACGACAGGGGCTATTCACCCCTCCACTTT	CAIRDRDDRGYSPLHF
12	TRBV9	TRBJ1-2	NA	NA	TGTGCCAGCAGCTTGCGGTTCGATGGCTACACCTTC	CASSLRFDGYTF
16	TRBV6-2/TRBV6-3	TRBJ1-5	TRBD1	NA	TGTGCCAGCAGTTACTCTTGGACAGGGGAGGGACAGCCCCAGCATTTT	CASSYSWTGEGQPQHF
15	TRBV7-8	TRBJ1-4	TRBD1	NA	TGTGCCAGCAGCCCCGAGGGACAGGGGGATGAAAAACTGTTTTTT	CASSPEGQGDEKLFF
15	TRBV9	TRBJ2-1	TRBD1	NA	TGTGCCAGCAGCAGGGACAGCGACTCCTACAATGAGCAGTTCTTC	CASSRDSDSYNEQFF
17	TRBV19	TRBJ1-1	NA	NA	TGTGCCAGTAGTATCCCGCCCCGACACGAACTGAACACTGAAGCTTTCTTT	CASSIPPRHELNTEAFF
16	TRBV3-1/TRBV3-2	TRBJ2-1	TRBD2	NA	TGTGCCAGCAGCCAAGATCGGCTAGCGGGGGGGTATGAGCAGTTCTTC	CASSQDRLAGGYEQFF
14	TRBV7-2	TRBJ1-5	TRBD1	NA	TGTGCCAGCAGCTTAACAGGGGCGCGGCAGCCCCAGCATTTT	CASSLTGARQPQHF
13	TRBV12-3/TRBV12-4	TRBJ2-7	NA	NA	TGTGCCAGCAGTTTAGAGCGGACCTACGAGCAGTACTTC	CASSLERTYEQYF
13	TRBV24-1	TRBJ2-7	NA	NA	TGTGCCACCAGTCCCGCAGGGACCTACGAGCAGTACTTC	CATSPAGTYEQYF
12	TRBV12-3/TRBV12-4	TRBJ1-5	NA	NA	TGTGCCAGCAGTTTAAACAGCCAGCCCCAGCATTTT	CASSLNSQPQHF
11	TRBV5-6	TRBJ2-5	NA	NA	TGTGCCAGCAGATCAGGAGAGACCCAGTACTTC	CASRSGETQYF
13	TRBV24-1	TRBJ1-1	NA	NA	TGTGCCACCCTTACAGGGTGGTGGACTGAAGCTTTCTTT	CATLTGWWTEAFF
17	TRBV10-3	TRBJ1-4	NA	once	TGTGCCATCAGTGAGTCGGGGACAAGTTCAACTAATGAAAAACTGTTTTTT	CAISESGTSSTNEKLFF
12	TRBV3-1/TRBV3-2	TRBJ1-1	NA	NA	TGTGCCAGCAGGGACATGAACACTGAAGCTTTCTTT	CASRDMNTEAFF
13	TRBV29-1	TRBJ1-1	NA	NA	TGCAGCGTGGTGGGCGCCATGAACACTGAAGCTTTCTTT	CSVVGAMNTEAFF
19	TRBV7-9	TRBJ2-3	TRBD2	NA	TGTGCCAGCAGCCCGCGGACTAGCGGGGGGCGGGCTAGCACAGATACGCAGTATTTT	CASSPRTSGGRASTDTQYF
16	TRBV3-1/TRBV3-2	TRBJ2-3	TRBD1	NA	TGTGCCAGCAGCCAAGATACCAGGGGGCGAACAGATACGCAGTATTTT	CASSQDTRGRTDTQYF
15	TRBV24-1	TRBJ1-4	TRBD1	NA	TGTGCCACCAGTGACCTCGACAGGGGGCCAGAAAAACTGTTTTTT	CATSDLDRGPEKLFF
16	TRBV24-1	TRBJ2-5	NA	NA	TGTGCCACCAGTGATTCCCTGACAGCCCGCCAAGAGACCCAGTACTTC	CATSDSLTARQETQYF
13	TRBV11-3	TRBJ1-1	NA	NA	TGTGCCAGCAGCTTAGGGCCGAACACTGAAGCTTTCTTT	CASSLGPNTEAFF
15	TRBV5-1	TRBJ1-1	TRBD1	NA	TGCGCCAGCAGCTCAACCGGGACAGGGGGCACTGAAGCTTTCTTT	CASSSTGTGGTEAFF
15	TRBV5-6	TRBJ2-7	NA	NA	TGTGCCAGCAGCTTGGTGACAGCGGGTGCCTACGAGCAGTACTTC	CASSLVTAGAYEQYF
13	TRBV29-1	TRBJ1-5	TRBD1	NA	TGCAGCGTTGTCGTGACAGGGGATCAGCCCCAGCATTTT	CSVVVTGDQPQHF
14	TRBV19	TRBJ2-7	TRBD1	once	TGTGCCACTAAGGACAGGGTGGGACCCTACGAGCAGTACTTC	CATKDRVGPYEQYF
17	TRBV18	TRBJ1-2	NA	NA	TGTGCCAGCTCGCCCCACCCTCTTACAGGGTCCGACTATGGCTACACCTTC	CASSPHPLTGSDYGYTF
17	TRBV7-3	TRBJ2-2	TRBD1	NA	TGTGCCAGCAGCTTAAGTCTTAGACAGGGTAACACCGGGGAGCTGTTTTTT	CASSLSLRQGNTGELFF
18	TRBV2	TRBJ1-6	NA	few	TGTGCCAGCAGTGAGAGGAACAGGGCCTACGCCGGCGGTTCACCCCTCCACTTT	CASSERNRAYAGGSPLHF
16	TRBV11-2	TRBJ2-2	NA	NA	TGTGCCAGCAGCTTAGAGCCTTCCCCCGGCACCGGGGAGCTGTTTTTT	CASSLEPSPGTGELFF
12	TRBV27	TRBJ1-2	NA	NA	TGTGCCAGCAGTTCCGCAGGGGCCGGCTACACCTTC	CASSSAGAGYTF
14	TRBV4-3	TRBJ2-1	NA	NA	TGCGCCAGCAGCTTTATAAGCCGGGTGGATGAGCAGTTCTTC	CASSFISRVDEQFF
14	TRBV15	TRBJ2-7	NA	NA	TGTGCCACCAGCAGAGGCCGTTCGGGAAACGAGCAGTACTTC	CATSRGRSGNEQYF
13	TRBV9	TRBJ1-2	NA	NA	TGTGCCAGTTCAGCCGGAGCTAACTATGGCTACACCTTC	CASSAGANYGYTF